This entry lists 24 T cell receptor beta chains sequenced from one sample in a study of blood T cells in healthy people across ages. Using a J-beta primer mix together with a sample-barcoded 5' primer, a second PCR was run for roughly 7 to 11 cycles. Using its own MiXCR run on the 5' RACE reads, TCRdb lists one record per CDR3 protein. The repertoire includes roughly 1,800,000 distinct CDR3 sequences, approximately 50% of them detected once, and roughly 2.1% sits in the top ten. The sample taken for sequencing was blood. The receptor set was obtained from a woman aged 40 to 50 in good health.

The CDR3 protein is CSVVGNEAFF. The CDR3 DNA follows: TGCAGCGTTGTAGGGAATGAAGCTTTCTTT. The chain couples TRBV29-1 to TRBJ1-1; D gene ambiguous. Germline CDR1 is SQVTM and CDR2 is ANQGSEA. The length of the CDR3 is 10 residues. V dropped 4 bases and J dropped 7 bases, with 7 bases sitting between them. The complete variable domain, with remaining parts taken from reference TRBV29-1 and TRBJ1-1, reads SAVISQKPSRDICQRGTSLTIQCQVDSQVTMMFWYRQQPGQSLTLIATANQGSEATYESGFVIDKFPISRPNLTFSTLTVSNMSPEDSSIYLCSVVGNEAFFGQGTRLTVV.

The chain has TRBV20-1 and TRBJ2-1; D is possibly TRBD1 or TRBD2 (6 bases each). The CDR3 has 15 amino acids. V was cut by 1 base and J by 4 bases, with 14 bases left in between. CDR1 and CDR2 (germline): DFQATT, SNEGSKA (reference sequence). Here the CDR3 DNA reads TGCAGTGCTAGAGGTGACACGGGGGCTTACAATGAGCAGTTCTTC. It encodes CSARGDTGAYNEQFF.

The V and J genes are TRBV12-3 or TRBV12-4 and TRBJ1-1; possibly TRBD1 for D (6 bases). V was trimmed by 5 bases and J by 1 base, leaving 14 bases between them. This CDR3 region has 15 residues. CDR3 DNA sequence: TGTGCCAGCAGTAAAAGTGGACAGCAGAACACTGAAGCTTTCTTT. Translating it yields CASSKSGQQNTEAFF.

This sequence joins TRBV24-1 and TRBJ1-5; D ambiguous. The CDR3 runs to 16 residues. Germline CDR1 KGHDR, CDR2 SFDVKD. V lost 4 bases, J lost 0 bases, and 12 bases lay in between. The CDR3 DNA reads TGTGCCACCAGTGAATCAGGACGGAATAGCAATCAGCCCCAGCATTTT. This gives the protein CATSESGRNSNQPQHF.

The gene calls are TRBV28 and TRBJ1-2, with D possibly being TRBD1 (5 bases). Germline CDR1 and CDR2: MDHEN and SYDVKM. This CDR3 spans 12 amino acids. V was cut by 3 bases and J by 8 bases, with 10 bases left in between. Written as DNA, the CDR3 is TGTGCCAGCAGTTTTTGGACACTGGGCTACACCTTC. As protein: CASSFWTLGYTF.

This clonotype was found a few times. The chain links TRBV13 to TRBJ2-5; D is undetermined. Germline V CDR1 and CDR2: PRHDT, FYEKMQ (reference sequence). This CDR3 is 14 amino acids long. V lost 4 bases, J lost 2 bases, and 11 bases lay in between. The CDR3 coding sequence is TGTGCCAGCAGCTCAAGTAGGGAACAAGAGACCCAGTACTTC. Amino acids: CASSSSREQETQYF.

This clonotype was found a few times. The genes are TRBV12-3 or TRBV12-4 and TRBJ2-3; 9 positions match TRBD2. The CDR3 is made up of 14 amino acids. V gave up 10 bases and J gave up 2 bases; unmatched junction bases: 7. The CDR3 DNA follows: TGTGCCACTAATAGCGGGGGCCCCACAGATACGCAGTATTTT. This sequence encodes CATNSGGPTDTQYF.

This clonotype was counted only a few times. This chain joins TRBV6-5 and TRBJ2-3, with 9 bases aligning to TRBD2. This CDR3 has 16 residues. V shed 2 bases and J 8 bases; nucleotides not matched to a gene: 11. CDR1 is MNHEY, CDR2 SVGAGI, per germline. The CDR3 DNA is TGTGCCAGCAGTTACAAGCGGGGGGCTTCTAAGGTTACGCAGTATTTT. This gives the protein CASSYKRGASKVTQYF.

This clonotype came up a few times. The rearrangement uses TRBV29-1 and TRBJ2-3; D is uncertain. The V end lost 3 bases, the J end lost 2 bases, and 12 bases lay between the germline ends. The germline V gene has CDR1 SQVTM and CDR2 ANQGSEA. The CDR3 has 14 residues. CDR3 nucleotide sequence: TGCAGCGTTGACTATGCCGAAACCACAGATACGCAGTATTTT. Protein product: CSVDYAETTDTQYF.

This clonotype was observed a few times. The gene calls are TRBV18 and TRBJ1-5; 7 bases are a match to TRBD1. J lost 7 bases, V lost 4 bases, and 7 bases had no gene match. The CDR3 runs to 14 residues. Germline V gives CDR1 KGHSH, CDR2 LQKENI. The DNA of the CDR3 is TGTGCCAGCTCACAAGACAGGGTAGGACAGCCCCAGCATTTT. Translating it yields CASSQDRVGQPQHF.

CDR3 loop: CASTETDYEQYF. CDR3 DNA: TGTGCCAGCACGGAGACAGACTACGAGCAGTACTTC. The rearrangement uses TRBV28 and TRBJ2-7; tentatively, D is TRBD1 (5 bases). The germline gives CDR1 MDHEN, CDR2 SYDVKM. Trimming left V 7 bases short and J 3 bases short, with 10 bases between. The CDR3 runs 12 residues.

The rearrangement joins TRBV12-3 or TRBV12-4 to TRBJ1-2, with 9 bases that match TRBD1. This CDR3 region has 18 residues. V lost 4 bases, J lost 4 bases, and 16 bases stayed unmatched. In nucleotides, the CDR3 is TGTGCCAGCAGTTCCCCCCTCCGAGGGACAGGGAGGCGCTATGGCTACACCTTC. It is translated as CASSSPLRGTGRRYGYTF.

This clonotype was counted ten times or more. The rearrangement uses TRBV29-1 and TRBJ2-1; maybe TRBD2 (6 bases). The V and J ends lost 2 bases and 3 bases respectively, with 17 bases between them. Germline CDR1 reads SQVTM; CDR2 reads ANQGSEA. The CDR3 sequence is 16 residues long. CDR3 coding DNA: TGCAGCGTTGAATCCGCGGCTAGCGATGTCTACAATGAGCAGTTCTTC. Translated: CSVESAASDVYNEQFF.

The chain joins TRBV6-6 to TRBJ2-5, with D possibly being TRBD2 (5 bases). The CDR3 totals 15 residues. CDR1 is MNHNY, CDR2 SVGAGI, per germline (reference sequence). Trimming left V 0 bases short and J 1 base short, with 9 bases between. CDR3 DNA: TGTGCCAGCAGTTACTCCAGGACTTCCCAAGAGACCCAGTACTTC. It yields the protein CASSYSRTSQETQYF.

The chain recombines TRBV4-1 with TRBJ2-7, with no clear D. The CDR3 contains 14 residues. Germline-derived CDR1 and CDR2 are MGHRA and YSYEKL. V gave up 0 bases and J gave up 2 bases, with 8 bases separating them. The CDR3 DNA sequence: TGCGCCAGCAGCCAAGATGACGGACCCTACGAGCAGTACTTC. Translation gives CASSQDDGPYEQYF.

This chain connects TRBV11-2 to TRBJ2-5; 9 nucleotides agree with TRBD2. The junction had 12 bases not matched to a gene; V was cut back by 5 bases and J by 2 bases. CDR3 size: 17 residues. From germline, CDR1 is SGHAT and CDR2 FQNNGV. In DNA, the CDR3 is TGTGCCAGCAGCCGAGCCGGAGCGCGGGGGGGTCAAGAGACCCAGTACTTC. Protein sequence: CASSRAGARGGQETQYF.

This clonotype was found a few times. Being one base from a much bigger clone, this may be a read error. This chain uses TRBV20-1 with TRBJ2-1; a weak D match, TRBD2 (7 bases). The assigned J gene may be wrong: the sequence end matches TRBJ2-7 better. CDR1 is DFQATT, CDR2 SNEGSKA, per germline (reference sequence). There are 14 residues in the CDR3. The CDR3 DNA reads as TGCAGTGCTAAACCGGGGGGCTCCTACAATGAGCAGTACTTC. Translating gives CSAKPGGSYNEQYF.

V gene TRBV9 combines with J gene TRBJ2-1; D might be TRBD2 (6 bases). Germline CDR1 and CDR2: SGDLS and YYNGEE. V lost 7 bases, J lost 6 bases, and 23 bases lay in between. CDR3 length: 16 residues. CDR3 DNA sequence: TGTGCCAGCGGCGCTTGGGGGTCTAGCGCCACCAATGAGCAGTTCTTC. Its protein is CASGAWGSSATNEQFF. Using reference TRBV9 and TRBJ2-1 for the parts outside the CDR3, the full variable domain is DSGVTQTPKHLITATGQRVTLRCSPRSGDLSVYWYQQSLDQGLQFLIQYYNGEERAKGNILERFSAQQFPDLHSELNLSSLELGDSALYFCASGAWGSSATNEQFFGPGTRLTVL.

A note on this clonotype: Because the CDR3's place on the DNA is in doubt, the DNA is left out and the CDR3 is given as listed by TCRdb. The chain has TRBV15 and TRBJ1-2. Germline CDR1 is LNHNV and CDR2 is YYDKDF (reference sequence). The CDR3 is made up of 11 amino acids, end residues included. CDR3 protein: CATSSTSGYTF.

The gene calls are TRBV20-1 and TRBJ2-7; the match to TRBD2 covers 8 bases. Germline V gene lookup returns CDR1 DFQATT and CDR2 SNEGSKA (reference sequence). This CDR3 region has 16 residues. V gave up 0 bases and J gave up 3 bases; unmatched junction bases: 10. The CDR3: CSARDRLTGGIYEQYF. In DNA form, the CDR3 reads TGCAGTGCTAGAGATCGGCTAACGGGGGGGATCTACGAGCAGTACTTC.

This sequence joins TRBV7-3 and TRBJ2-1, with 7 positions matching TRBD2. V trimming: 0 bases; J trimming: 5 bases; junction bases outside the gene matches: 4. Germline V gene lookup returns CDR1 SGHTA and CDR2 FQGTGA. The CDR3 is made up of 15 amino acids. CDR3 region: CASSLTPSGHNEQFF. The DNA for the CDR3 is TGTGCCAGCAGCTTAACTCCTAGCGGACACAATGAGCAGTTCTTC.

The chain uses TRBV7-2 and TRBJ2-3; 8 positions match TRBD2. Trimming at V came to 0 bases and at J to 2 bases, leaving 7 bases not matched to a gene. Germline V gene data show CDR1 as SGHTA and CDR2 as FQGNSA. The CDR3 is 17 residues long. CDR3 amino acids: CASSLAGRGDTTDTQYF. CDR3 nucleotides: TGTGCCAGCAGCTTAGCCGGGCGGGGGGACACCACAGATACGCAGTATTTT.

The chain has TRBV7-6 and TRBJ1-4, with D tentatively TRBD1 (5 bases). The germline V gene has CDR1 SGHVS and CDR2 FNYEAQ. V was clipped by 2 bases and J by 2 bases, with 12 bases between them. The CDR3 sequence is 16 residues long. In DNA, the CDR3 is TGTGCCAGCAGCTTAAGTCCGGGGACCACTAATGAAAAACTGTTTTTT. It specifies CASSLSPGTTNEKLFF.

This clonotype has more than one count but fewer than ten. The V and J genes are TRBV10-3 and TRBJ2-7, with D uncertain. CDR1 ENHRY and CDR2 SYGVKD come from the germline V gene. Trimming cost V 4 bases and J 7 bases, with 14 bases left between them. The CDR3 is 13 amino acids. CDR3 residues: CAISAPTGLEQYF. In DNA form, the CDR3 reads TGTGCCATCAGTGCGCCCACTGGGTTGGAGCAGTACTTC.